One T cell receptor beta chain is described in this entry. Per the original data handling: Scientists estimated how many nucleated cells there were by amplifying reference gene primers. Sequencing was performed with immunoSEQ multiplex PCR; in TCRdb, only in-frame clones are kept and a portion is missing. V, J and clone size were drawn from that table, and D and trimming were deduced from the DNA. This table has about 100,000 clones, almost 80% appearing once. The data originate from a study of blood T cell repertoires in COVID-19. Study overall: Acute-phase and convalescent COVID-19 samples originated in the United States, Italy and Spain. In each case, the material was cDNA or gDNA derived from T cells, B-cell-depleted T cells, or PBMCs.

V lost 3 bases, J lost 2 bases, and 11 bases lay in between. The CDR3 extends over 14 amino acids. Germline V gives CDR1 SGHTA, CDR2 FQGNSA. The V and J genes are TRBV7-2 and TRBJ2-7, with a possible D match to TRBD1 (6 bases). The sequenced sample consisted of peripheral blood. The TCR sequence derives from a human donor in a cohort sampled during active COVID-19. CDR3 protein: CASSFQSGAYEQYF. CDR3 nucleotides: TGTGCCAGCAGCTTTCAGTCAGGGGCCTACGAGCAGTACTTC.